The 8 T cell receptor beta chains given below trace back to one sample, sequenced in a study of radiation and T cells in renal cell carcinoma. Stated time point: blood 4 weeks post-SBRT, at nephrectomy. Regarding treatment: 15 Gy SBRT to primary tumor, nephrectomy 4 weeks later. The data were produced by immunoSEQ multiplex PCR, yet TCRdb's version contains in-frame clones alone and is incomplete. In the table there are about 64,000 clones, 65% to 80% of which are singletons. The sample here was blood, taken from a patient whose treatment included radiotherapy and nephrectomy. The receptors shown here come from a man aged 55-75 years with renal cell carcinoma.

This chain joins TRBV2 and TRBJ2-2; D unresolved. The germline V gene encodes CDR1 SNHLY and CDR2 FYNNEI. V dropped 1 base and J dropped 2 bases, with 8 bases sitting between them. The CDR3 is 15 residues long. CDR3 sequence: CASSEGIGNTGELFF. The CDR3 nucleotides are TGTGCCAGCAGTGAAGGGATTGGAAACACCGGGGAGCTGTTTTTT.

The chain joins TRBV7-8 to TRBJ2-5; 9 nucleotides line up with TRBD1. The ends lost 5 bases at V and 4 bases at J; junction bases unmatched: 8. The CDR3 consists of 15 residues. Per germline, CDR1 SGHVS and CDR2 FQNEAQ. This CDR3 reads CASSPRTGEGETQYF. CDR3 DNA sequence: TGTGCCAGCAGCCCCCGGACAGGGGAGGGAGAGACCCAGTACTTC.

The V and J genes are TRBV2 and TRBJ1-5; TRBD1 is a possible D gene (5 bases). From germline, CDR1 is SNHLY and CDR2 FYNNEI. V lost 4 bases, J lost 7 bases, and 11 bases lay in between. There are 13 residues in the CDR3. The CDR3 region is CASSVWGEQPQHF. DNA of the CDR3: TGTGCCAGCAGTGTGTGGGGGGAACAGCCCCAGCATTTT.

This clone was seen a handful of times. The V and J genes are TRBV9 and TRBJ2-2; no clear D gene. This CDR3 spans 13 amino acids. Germline V lookup: CDR1 SGDLS, CDR2 YYNGEE. Trimming took 0 bases from V and 8 from J, leaving 8 bases between them. The CDR3 loop is CASSVATSGELFF. In DNA, the CDR3 is TGTGCCAGCAGCGTAGCTACCAGTGGGGAGCTGTTTTTT.

This clone occurred once. The gene calls are TRBV18 and TRBJ1-3, with unresolved D. Between the trimmed V and J ends, which lost 6 bases and 0 bases, there was a span of 15 bases. This CDR3 has 16 residues. Germline V CDR1 and CDR2: KGHSH, LQKENI. In DNA, the CDR3 is TGTGCCAGCTCTCCTGACGGTCAGAGCTCTGGAAACACCATATATTTT. Its translation is CASSPDGQSSGNTIYF.

The J gene is TRBJ2-7, the V gene TRBV11-2; possibly TRBD2 for D (5 bases). CDR3 length: 14 residues. The V end was cut by 1 base, the J end by 4 bases, with 11 bases between. Germline V CDR1 and CDR2: SGHAT, FQNNGV. The CDR3 coding sequence is TGTGCCAGCAGCTTAGGGAGCGGACCTTACGAGCAGTACGTC. Amino acids: CASSLGSGPYEQYV.

The chain is built from TRBV30 and TRBJ1-2; D is unclear. V was cut by 0 bases and J by 0 bases, with 5 bases left in between. Germline CDR1 GTSNPN, CDR2 SVGIG (reference sequence). The CDR3 is 13 amino acids. The CDR3 spells CAWSVEANYGYTF. CDR3 nucleotide sequence: TGTGCCTGGAGTGTGGAGGCTAACTATGGCTACACCTTC.

The V gene is TRBV5-1, the J gene TRBJ2-3, with 8 bases identical to TRBD2. The CDR3 is made up of 15 amino acids. Germline trimming cut 3 bases from V and 4 bases from J; bases unmatched to any gene: 7. CDR1 is SGHRS and CDR2 is YFSETQ in the germline V gene. In nucleotides, the CDR3 is TGCGCCAGCAGCTCATCAGCGGGAGCCTCAGATACGCAGTATTTT. Its protein product is CASSSSAGASDTQYF.